A single sample gave rise to the 11 T cell receptor beta chains below, sequenced in a study of CXCR3-negative and CXCR3-positive naive CD8 T cells. Libraries of TRB cDNA were made by 5' RACE and carried UMIs. After re-calling the 5' RACE reads, TCRdb lists one entry per CDR3 protein, DNA absent. The sample has roughly 89,000 distinct CDR3 sequences. The specimen was naive CXCR3- CD8+ T cells from blood. Subset of the sample: CD45RO-CCR7+CD27+CD95- naive CD8+ T cells lacking CXCR3 (TNR3-). The receptors here all came from a human donor in good health. Some clones in this sample may be carry-over from other donors' samples.

The CDR3 spells CASSLSGGLKFPDTQYF. This chain uses TRBV5-5 with TRBJ2-3; the TCRdb D gene call, TRBD2, has no DNA to confirm it. Germline loops: CDR1 SGHKS, CDR2 YYEKEE (reference sequence). This CDR3 has 17 amino acids.

V and J are TRBV6-2 or TRBV6-3 and TRBJ2-1. CDR3 length: 13 residues. From germline, CDR1 is MNHEY and CDR2 SVGEGT. The CDR3 loop is CASTGRVDNEQFF.

V and J are TRBV5-4 and TRBJ2-1. The CDR3 is made up of 16 amino acids. Germline CDR1 and CDR2: SGHNT and YYREEE (reference sequence). Here the CDR3 reads CASSLGESEPYNEQFF.

This chain links TRBV4-3 with TRBJ2-7; lacking DNA, the TRBD2 call made by TCRdb goes unchecked. CDR1 is LGHNA, CDR2 YSLEER, per germline. CDR3 length equals 13 residues. The CDR3 loop is CASSQARGVEQYF.

V usage is TRBV20-1 and J usage is TRBJ2-1; TCRdb's D call of TRBD1 is untestable without DNA. Looked up from germline, CDR1 is DFQATT and CDR2 is SNEGSKA (reference sequence). The CDR3 sequence is 14 residues long. The CDR3 here is CSATPLAALNEQFF.

This chain links TRBV7-9 with TRBJ2-5; the TCRdb D gene call, TRBD1, has no DNA to confirm it. Germline assignment: CDR1 SEHNR and CDR2 FQNEAQ (reference sequence). The CDR3 spans 13 residues. CDR3 residues: CASWGQAPETQYF. Full variable domain (outside the CDR3, taken from reference TRBV7-9 and TRBJ2-5): DTGVSQNPRHKITKRGQNVTFRCDPISEHNRLYWYRQTLGQGPEFLTYFQNEAQLEKSRLLSDRFSAERPKGSFSTLEIQRTEQGDSAMYLCASWGQAPETQYFGPGTRLLVL.

This chain joins TRBV4-1 and TRBJ2-2; TCRdb gives TRBD1 as the D gene, but with no DNA this cannot be confirmed. Germline CDR1 MGHRA, CDR2 YSYEKL. CDR3 length equals 16 residues. This CDR3 reads CASSQAQAGPTGELFF.

This chain connects TRBV2 to TRBJ2-2; TCRdb calls TRBD1, which cannot be checked without DNA. This CDR3 has 15 residues. In germline, CDR1 is SNHLY, CDR2 FYNNEI. CDR3 loop: CASRTGTENTGELFF.

The rearrangement joins TRBV29-1 to TRBJ1-4; TCRdb picks TRBD1, but there is no DNA to check that call. The CDR3 extends over 13 amino acids. Germline-derived CDR1 and CDR2 are SQVTM and ANQGSEA. The CDR3 sequence: CSVGQGENEKLFF. Variable domain in full (rest from reference TRBV29-1 and TRBJ1-4): SAVISQKPSRDICQRGTSLTIQCQVDSQVTMMFWYRQQPGQSLTLIATANQGSEATYESGFVIDKFPISRPNLTFSTLTVSNMSPEDSSIYLCSVGQGENEKLFFGSGTQLSVL.

The genes are TRBV7-2 and TRBJ2-1; TCRdb's D call, TRBD2, is unchecked because there is no DNA. The CDR3 is 14 amino acids. The germline CDR1 and CDR2 sequences are SGHTA and FQGNSA. The CDR3 protein is CASKRAVGYNEQFF.

This CDR3 reads CASSSGTESSYEQYF. The chain is built from TRBV7-9 and TRBJ2-7; TCRdb indicates TRBD1, and absent DNA this call remains unverified. The CDR3 consists of 15 residues. CDR1 and CDR2 from the germline V gene are SEHNR and FQNEAQ (reference sequence).